One and the same sample provided the 25 T cell receptor beta chains below, sequenced in a study of CD8 T cells in ankylosing spondylitis. Study findings and constraints: Ankylosing spondylitis blood seemed to carry a telltale TCR beta motif made of under ten highly homologous variants.

For these TCRs, the target antigens are not known. TCRdb independently ran MiXCR on the 5' RACE reads; one entry per CDR3 protein. Here the sample spans some 840,000 distinct CDR3 sequences, 12% being singletons. The sample was blood, either unsorted or a sorted T cell fraction (not recorded which). The receptors here all came from a male donor with ankylosing spondylitis.

The rearrangement joins TRBV29-1 to TRBJ2-7, with D unresolved. The CDR3 covers 13 residues. Trimming shortened V by 7 bases and J by 0 bases, and 13 bases separated the two germline ends. CDR1 SQVTM and CDR2 ANQGSEA come from the germline V gene. CDR3 sequence reads: CSALGPPSYEQYF. The CDR3 coding sequence is TGCAGCGCCCTAGGCCCGCCCTCCTACGAGCAGTACTTC.

The V call is TRBV10-3, the J call TRBJ2-5, with D perhaps TRBD2 (5 bases). Trimming removed 3 bases at V and 6 bases at J, with 11 bases between. Germline CDR1 is ENHRY and CDR2 is SYGVKD. CDR3 size: 13 residues. In nucleotides, the CDR3 is TGTGCCATCAGTGATTTCGAGGGCAAGACCCAGTACTTC. It yields the protein CAISDFEGKTQYF.

This clonotype has a single count. The gene calls are TRBV27 and TRBJ1-4, with D perhaps TRBD1 (6 bases). The germline V and J ends were trimmed by 3 bases and 7 bases, with 15 bases remaining between them. Germline V CDR1 and CDR2: MNHEY, SMNVEV (reference sequence). The CDR3 totals 15 residues. The CDR3 is CASSFGRGLSEKLFF. The CDR3 region has the DNA TGTGCCAGCAGTTTTGGCAGGGGTTTGAGTGAAAAACTGTTTTTT.

This clonotype has ten or more counts. The chain recombines TRBV7-9 with TRBJ1-5; possible D gene TRBD1, 6 bases. V shed 5 bases and J shed 13 bases, with 15 bases lying between them. CDR1 is SEHNR and CDR2 is FQNEAQ in the germline V gene (reference sequence). This CDR3 comprises 12 residues. Here the CDR3 reads CASSLGAGQQHF. The CDR3 DNA sequence: TGTGCCAGCAGCCTGGGTGCGGGACAACAGCATTTT.

This clonotype was observed a handful of times. This chain's CDR3 is CSVGVVGKLFF. The DNA for the CDR3 is TGCAGCGTTGGAGTGGTGGGAAAACTGTTTTTT. This rearrangement joins TRBV29-1 to TRBJ1-4; D is ambiguous. Looked up from germline, CDR1 is SQVTM and CDR2 is ANQGSEA. The CDR3 totals 11 residues. V lost 4 bases and J 10 bases, leaving 10 bases between the germline ends.

There are many counts of this clonotype. This chain uses TRBV7-2 with TRBJ2-7; either TRBD1 or TRBD2 may supply D (5 bases each). Germline V gene data show CDR1 as SGHTA and CDR2 as FQGNSA. The CDR3 extends over 15 amino acids. Trimming removed 1 base from V and 3 bases from J, with 13 bases in between. CDR3 sequence (DNA): TGTGCCAGCAGCTTAGGTGCCGGGGCCTACTACGAGCAGTACTTC. Translated, it gives CASSLGAGAYYEQYF.

This clonotype has ten or more counts. The chain employs TRBV7-2 and TRBJ2-7, with 13 bases matching TRBD2. The CDR3 has 17 amino acids. J was trimmed by 3 bases and V by 5 bases; bases with no gene match: 10. CDR1 SGHTA and CDR2 FQGNSA come from the germline V gene. CDR3 coding DNA: TGTGCCAGCAGCCCAAGGCGGACTAGCGGGAGTGTCTACGAGCAGTACTTC. It is translated as CASSPRRTSGSVYEQYF. Filled out from reference TRBV7-2 and TRBJ2-7, the complete variable domain reads GAGVSQSPSNKVTEKGKDVELRCDPISGHTALYWYRQSLGQGLEFLIYFQGNSAPDKSGLPSDRFSAERTGGSVSTLTIQRTQQEDSAVYLCASSPRRTSGSVYEQYFGPGTRLTVT.

This clonotype appeared many times. The DNA for the CDR3 is TGCAGTGCTAGAGATCAGATAGAGACCCAGTACTTC. Its translation: CSARDQIETQYF. V and J are TRBV20-1 and TRBJ2-5; D is unresolved. Trimming removed 0 bases from V and 4 bases from J, with 6 bases in between. Germline-derived CDR1 and CDR2 are DFQATT and SNEGSKA (reference sequence). The CDR3 loop spans 12 amino acids.

The CDR3 region is CASSSRLAGVSSDTQYF. CDR3 nucleotide sequence: TGTGCCAGCAGCTCGAGACTAGCGGGAGTGAGCTCAGATACGCAGTATTTT. The V and J genes are TRBV7-2 and TRBJ2-3, with TRBD2 identical over 12 bases. The CDR3 extends over 17 amino acids. V gave up 4 bases and J gave up 4 bases; unmatched junction bases: 9. CDR1 SGHTA and CDR2 FQGNSA come from the germline V gene.

In its sample, this clonotype was seen a few times. The chain joins TRBV4-1 to TRBJ2-3; 7 nucleotides line up with TRBD2. Per the germline V gene, CDR1 is MGHRA and CDR2 is YSYEKL. The CDR3 contains 17 residues. V shed 3 bases, J shed 4 bases, and the junction held 13 bases outside the gene matches. In DNA, the CDR3 is TGCGCCAGCAGCCAGGGGTTTGCGGGAGAGGGGTCAGATACGCAGTATTTT. This codes for CASSQGFAGEGSDTQYF.

The chain combines TRBV12-3 or TRBV12-4 with TRBJ1-1, with D perhaps matching TRBD1 (5 bases). V was trimmed by 6 bases and J by 0 bases, leaving 14 bases between them. This CDR3 spans 15 amino acids. This CDR3 reads CASSRGREMNTEAFF. The CDR3, as DNA: TGTGCCAGCAGCCGGGGACGGGAGATGAACACTGAAGCTTTCTTT.

The rearrangement joins TRBV7-8 to TRBJ1-1; 9 bases match TRBD1. The CDR3 sequence is 14 residues long. With V trimmed by 5 bases and J by 8 bases, 9 bases remained unmatched. Germline CDR1 is SGHVS and CDR2 is FQNEAQ. The CDR3 is CASSPTGTGLEAFF. CDR3 DNA sequence: TGTGCCAGCAGCCCAACGGGGACAGGGCTAGAAGCTTTCTTT.

The genes are TRBV29-1 and TRBJ1-1; a weak D match, TRBD1 (5 bases). CDR1 SQVTM and CDR2 ANQGSEA come from the germline V gene. V dropped 8 bases and J dropped 1 base, with 11 bases sitting between them. The CDR3 consists of 12 residues. The chain's CDR3 is CSSTTENTEAFF. The CDR3 DNA reads as TGCAGCTCGACGACAGAGAACACTGAAGCTTTCTTT.

This clonotype has just a few counts. V usage is TRBV30 and J usage is TRBJ2-2; 11 bases fit TRBD2. CDR3 length equals 14 residues. Germline assignment: CDR1 GTSNPN and CDR2 SVGIG (reference sequence). V shed 6 bases and J 4 bases; nucleotides not matched to a gene: 4. The CDR3 nucleotides read TGTGCCTGTAGCGGGAGGGGGGCCACCGGGGAGCTGTTTTTT. Its translation is CACSGRGATGELFF.

In this sample, this clonotype turned up a few times. The chain is built from TRBV6-2 or TRBV6-3 and TRBJ2-4, with no clear D. V gave up 2 bases and J gave up 0 bases, with 8 bases separating them. Germline V gives CDR1 MNHEY, CDR2 SVGEGT. This CDR3 spans 15 amino acids. The CDR3 reads CASSYLSIAKNIQYF. CDR3 DNA: TGTGCCAGCAGTTACCTGTCAATAGCCAAAAACATTCAGTACTTC.

This clonotype has just a few counts. The rearrangement uses TRBV10-3 and TRBJ2-1, with 8 bases identical to TRBD2. The CDR3 loop spans 16 amino acids. Germline V lookup: CDR1 ENHRY, CDR2 SYGVKD. V dropped 3 bases and J dropped 1; count of bases not matched to a gene: 5. The CDR3 nucleotides are TGTGCCATCAGTGATACCGGGACTAGTTCCTACAATGAGCAGTTCTTC. Residues: CAISDTGTSSYNEQFF.

This clonotype was counted at least ten times. The genes are TRBV9 and TRBJ2-5; D gene uncertain. Trimming left V 0 bases short and J 3 bases short, with 6 bases between. The CDR3 covers 13 residues. Germline assignment: CDR1 SGDLS and CDR2 YYNGEE. The CDR3 nucleotides are TGTGCCAGCAGCGTAGGGCTAGAAGAGACCCAGTACTTC. Amino acid sequence: CASSVGLEETQYF.

This chain's CDR3 is CASSLGLAAPRDEQFF. The CDR3 coding sequence is TGCGCCAGCAGCTTGGGACTAGCGGCCCCTCGGGATGAGCAGTTCTTC. This chain connects TRBV5-1 to TRBJ2-1; TRBD2 matches at 9 bases. The CDR3 is 16 amino acids. Germline-derived CDR1 and CDR2 are SGHRS and YFSETQ. The V and J ends lost 0 bases and 8 bases, in that order; junction bases with no gene match: 9.

This clonotype was seen a few times. The chain uses TRBV7-9 and TRBJ1-1, with unresolved D. Looked up from germline, CDR1 is SEHNR and CDR2 is FQNEAQ (reference sequence). The CDR3 runs to 14 residues. V was clipped by 3 bases and J by 3 bases, with 11 bases between them. CDR3 loop: CASSLGPLYTEAFF. CDR3 sequence (DNA): TGTGCCAGCAGCTTGGGTCCCCTTTACACTGAAGCTTTCTTT.

In this sample, this clonotype turned up a few times. One junction end disagrees with the germline gene, perhaps due to a read error. CDR3 DNA sequence: TGTGCCGGCAGCTCCGGGACTAGCGGACAAGAGACCCAGTACTTC. Amino acids: CAGSSGTSGQETQYF. The genes are TRBV7-9 and TRBJ2-5, with 11 bases that match TRBD2. Germline loops: CDR1 SEHNR, CDR2 FQNEAQ (reference sequence). The CDR3 has 15 residues.

This clonotype was detected many times. The chain links TRBV28 to TRBJ1-2; D perhaps matches TRBD1 (6 bases). Germline V gene lookup returns CDR1 MDHEN and CDR2 SYDVKM. CDR3 length: 15 amino acids. V lost 4 bases and J lost 1, with 13 bases in between. The CDR3 coding sequence is TGTGCCAGCAGTTCTGGAGGGACAAGTAACTATGGCTACACCTTC. This sequence encodes CASSSGGTSNYGYTF.

V is TRBV20-1 and J is TRBJ1-1, with 8 bases that match TRBD1. V shed 6 bases and J 5 bases; nucleotides not matched to a gene: 8. In germline, CDR1 is DFQATT, CDR2 SNEGSKA (reference sequence). CDR3 length: 13 residues. The CDR3 loop reads CSARPDRETEAFF. CDR3 DNA: TGCAGTGCCAGACCGGACAGGGAAACTGAAGCTTTCTTT.

This clonotype was found many times. At one boundary the junction diverges from the germline segment, which might be a read error. CDR3 region: CASSFGSYNEQFF. Here the CDR3 DNA reads TGTGCCAGCAGCTTTGGCTCCTACAATGAGCAGTTCTTC. The rearrangement links TRBV5-1 to TRBJ2-1, with D uncertain. CDR1 is SGHRS and CDR2 is YFSETQ in the germline V gene. This CDR3 has 13 amino acids.

This clonotype was detected ten times or more. The rearrangement joins TRBV7-9 to TRBJ1-2; D gene unclear. CDR1 is SEHNR and CDR2 is FQNEAQ in the germline V gene (reference sequence). This CDR3 spans 14 amino acids. V was cut by 5 bases and J by 6 bases, with 16 bases left in between. The DNA of the CDR3 is TGTGCCAGCAGCCGACCCCAGGAGTCCGATGGCTACACCTTC. Amino acids: CASSRPQESDGYTF.

The chain is built from TRBV7-2 and TRBJ2-7; D not resolved. The CDR3 sequence is 14 residues long. CDR1 and CDR2 (germline): SGHTA, FQGNSA. Trimming took off 1 base at V and 5 bases at J, with 12 bases between the two ends. CDR3 sequence reads: CASSLVGSKDEQYF. CDR3 coding DNA: TGTGCCAGCAGCTTAGTAGGTTCGAAGGACGAGCAGTACTTC.